These 25 T cell receptor beta chains came from one sample sequenced in a study of shared clonotypes between healthy human individuals. Some clones are missing from TCRdb's copy, which holds only in-frame ones; the method was immunoSEQ multiplex PCR. The sample yields 2 million to 2.5 million clones, under 95% seen once. Naivety among CD8 cells was defined by CD45RO negativity and positive CCR7 selection, thereby excluding terminally differentiated effector memory CD45RA+ cells. Sequenced input: naive CD8+ T cells from PBMCs. These receptor sequences come from a man between 18 and 29 years old in good health. Some clones in this sample may be carry-over from other donors' samples.

V gene TRBV5-1 combines with J gene TRBJ2-5; 9 positions match TRBD2. Germline CDR1 reads SGHRS; CDR2 reads YFSETQ. The CDR3 has 15 amino acids. The V and J ends lost 4 bases and 2 bases, in that order; junction bases with no gene match: 6. The CDR3 is CASSPGTSTQETQYF. The CDR3 DNA reads TGCGCCAGCAGCCCTGGGACTAGCACACAAGAGACCCAGTACTTC. The full variable domain, rest sourced from reference TRBV5-1 and TRBJ2-5, is KAGVTQTPRYLIKTRGQQVTLSCSPISGHRSVSWYQQTPGQGLQFLFEYFSETQRNKGNFPGRFSGRQFSNSRSEMNVSTLELGDSALYLCASSPGTSTQETQYFGPGTRLLVL.

The rearrangement uses TRBV12-5 and TRBJ2-3; possible D gene TRBD1, 5 bases. V was shortened by 8 bases and J by 0 bases, with 18 bases between the two germline ends. Germline CDR1 is LGHNT and CDR2 is FRNRAP. The CDR3 covers 16 residues. CDR3 residues: CASSGREGASTDTQYF. The CDR3 DNA sequence: TGTGCTAGTTCAGGCAGGGAAGGAGCTAGCACAGATACGCAGTATTTT. Supplemented by reference TRBV12-5 and TRBJ2-3, the full variable domain reads DARVTQTPRHKVTEMGQEVTMRCQPILGHNTVFWYRQTMMQGLELLAYFRNRAPLDDSGMPKDRFSAEMPDATLATLKIQPSEPRDSAVYFCASSGREGASTDTQYFGPGTRLTVL.

This chain links TRBV6-5 with TRBJ1-4; D is unclear. Germline values: CDR1 MNHEY, CDR2 SVGAGI. The CDR3 contains 15 residues. The germline V and J ends were trimmed by 8 bases and 6 bases, with 19 bases remaining between them. CDR3 sequence (DNA): TGTGCCAGCGCGCCCCGGGCCGGAGAGTATGAAAAACTGTTTTTT. It yields the protein CASAPRAGEYEKLFF.

V usage is TRBV14 and J usage is TRBJ2-1; 8 bases are shared with TRBD2. Germline assignment: CDR1 SGHDN and CDR2 FVKESK. The trim removed 4 bases at V and 7 bases at J, leaving 9 bases unmatched. The CDR3 spans 15 residues. This CDR3 reads CASSRQAGRANEQFF. The CDR3, as DNA: TGTGCCAGCAGCCGACAGGCCGGGAGGGCGAATGAGCAGTTCTTC.

The V and J genes are TRBV14 and TRBJ2-3, with 8 bases that match TRBD2. J lost 6 bases, V lost 2 bases, and 4 bases had no gene match. Germline CDR1 SGHDN, CDR2 FVKESK. This CDR3 has 14 amino acids. CDR3 sequence: CASSQIAGYDTQYF. The DNA for the CDR3 is TGTGCCAGCAGCCAAATAGCGGGGTATGATACGCAGTATTTT.

This sequence joins TRBV5-1 and TRBJ2-1, with 7 bases aligning to TRBD2. Looked up from germline, CDR1 is SGHRS and CDR2 is YFSETQ. V was clipped by 0 bases and J by 4 bases; unmatched bases: 10. This CDR3 is built from 17 residues. The CDR3 DNA is TGCGCCAGCAGCTTGGGTTGGCGGGAGCCCTTTTACAATGAGCAGTTCTTC. Translating gives CASSLGWREPFYNEQFF.

This clone was recorded only once. The V call is TRBV5-1, the J call TRBJ2-3; D perhaps matches TRBD2 (5 bases). This CDR3 is built from 15 residues. V lost 4 bases, J lost 0 bases, and 12 bases lay in between. CDR1 and CDR2 (germline): SGHRS, YFSETQ. CDR3 region: CASSAAVISTDTQYF. The CDR3 bases are TGCGCCAGCAGCGCAGCGGTAATCAGCACAGATACGCAGTATTTT.

This clone was seen just once. The chain carries TRBV27 and TRBJ2-2, with D perhaps given as TRBD1 or TRBD2 (5 bases each). This CDR3 has 12 residues. Germline-derived CDR1 and CDR2 are MNHEY and SMNVEV (reference sequence). The CDR3: CTSGTFTGELFF. In DNA, the CDR3 is TGTACCTCCGGGACCTTCACCGGGGAGCTGTTTTTT.

The chain has TRBV10-3 and TRBJ1-1; 7 nucleotides align to TRBD1. Unmatched junction bases numbered 8, after V lost 7 bases and J lost 3 bases. The CDR3 totals 14 residues. Germline V gene lookup returns CDR1 ENHRY and CDR2 SYGVKD. In nucleotides, the CDR3 is TGTGCCATCACTTCTACAGGGGTACACACTGAAGCTTTCTTT. It yields the protein CAITSTGVHTEAFF.

The rearrangement uses TRBV11-3 and TRBJ2-2; a weak D match, TRBD2 (5 bases). This CDR3 has 16 amino acids. Trimming took off 1 base at V and 2 bases at J, with 11 bases between the two ends. CDR1 SGHNT and CDR2 YENEEA come from the germline V gene. The CDR3 here is CASSLVATYNTGELFF. Written as DNA, the CDR3 is TGTGCCAGCAGCTTAGTAGCGACATATAACACCGGGGAGCTGTTTTTT.

The CDR3 reads CASTGGLEAFF. The CDR3 coding sequence is TGTGCCAGTACCGGGGGCCTGGAAGCTTTCTTT. The chain has TRBV6-5 and TRBJ1-1; weak D call: TRBD1 (6 bases). The CDR3 is 11 residues long. The germline CDR1 and CDR2 sequences are MNHEY and SVGAGI. Trimming stripped 9 bases from V and 8 bases from J, with 13 bases between.

The rearrangement links TRBV7-9 to TRBJ2-7; D is unclear. Germline CDR1 is SEHNR and CDR2 is FQNEAQ (reference sequence). The CDR3 consists of 14 residues. The V gene lost 2 bases and the J gene lost 0 bases, with 8 bases spanning the gap. CDR3 sequence (DNA): TGTGCCAGCAGCTTAAGTTTAGGCTCCTACGAGCAGTACTTC. Translation gives CASSLSLGSYEQYF.

This clone has a single count. This chain uses TRBV6-5 with TRBJ2-3, with a possible D match to TRBD2 (5 bases). The V and J ends lost 0 bases and 2 bases respectively, with 9 bases between them. Germline assignment: CDR1 MNHEY and CDR2 SVGAGI. The CDR3 has 15 residues. This chain's CDR3 is CASSYSRTLTDTQYF. CDR3 bases: TGTGCCAGCAGTTACTCTCGGACTCTCACAGATACGCAGTATTTT.

This chain joins TRBV25-1 and TRBJ2-1, with 8 bases fitting TRBD1. Trimming removed 6 bases from V and 6 bases from J; junction bases left unmatched: 7. CDR1 MGHDK and CDR2 SYGVNS come from the germline V gene. The CDR3 loop spans 14 amino acids. The chain's CDR3 is CASSVRTGLNEQFF. DNA for the CDR3: TGTGCCAGCAGCGTAAGGACAGGGCTCAATGAGCAGTTCTTC.

The DNA of the CDR3 is TGCGCCAGCAGCTTGGGCCGAACACAAGAGACCCAGTACTTC. This translates into CASSLGRTQETQYF. The chain combines TRBV5-1 with TRBJ2-5; D unresolved. CDR1 is SGHRS and CDR2 is YFSETQ in the germline V gene. V was shortened by 0 bases and J by 2 bases, with 8 bases between the two germline ends. The CDR3 sequence is 14 residues long.

V usage is TRBV4-3 and J usage is TRBJ1-3, with a possible D match to TRBD1 (5 bases). This CDR3 comprises 16 residues. The ends were cut back, 0 bases at V and 0 bases at J, with 9 bases in the middle. The germline V gene has CDR1 LGHNA and CDR2 YSLEER. CDR3 sequence: CASSQDRGSSGNTIYF. The DNA for the CDR3 is TGCGCCAGCAGCCAAGATCGGGGGAGCTCTGGAAACACCATATATTTT.

This sequence joins TRBV19 and TRBJ1-1; unclear D gene. Germline V lookup: CDR1 LNHDA, CDR2 SQIVND (reference sequence). The CDR3 extends over 16 amino acids. The V gene lost 0 bases and the J gene lost 4 bases, with 15 bases spanning the gap. The CDR3 reads CASSIDRRTLGTEAFF. The CDR3 nucleotides are TGTGCCAGTAGTATAGATCGTCGGACGCTGGGCACTGAAGCTTTCTTT.

The chain carries TRBV19 and TRBJ2-5; TRBD2 aligns across 8 bases. V lost 0 bases, J lost 5 bases, and 5 bases stayed unmatched. Germline assignment: CDR1 LNHDA and CDR2 SQIVND (reference sequence). The CDR3 extends over 15 amino acids. The CDR3 region has the DNA TGTGCCAGTAGTATAGATCTCGGGGGGGATGAGACCCAGTACTTC. This sequence encodes CASSIDLGGDETQYF.

The rearrangement uses TRBV4-3 and TRBJ2-5; 9 bases line up with TRBD1. V lost 1 base, J lost 2 bases, and 5 bases stayed unmatched. CDR3 length: 16 amino acids. The V gene's germline CDR1 is LGHNA and CDR2 YSLEER. The CDR3 nucleotides are TGCGCCAGCAGCCAAGGGGAAGACAGGGGGCAAGAGACCCAGTACTTC. It specifies CASSQGEDRGQETQYF.

Comment on this clone: This sample also contains other DNA sequences that code for the same CDR3. As DNA, the CDR3 is TGTGCCAGCAGCCGACAGGGTGACACCGGGGAGCTGTTTTTT. It encodes CASSRQGDTGELFF. This chain uses TRBV7-9 with TRBJ2-2, with 7 bases fitting TRBD1. V lost 5 bases, J lost 3 bases, and 3 bases stayed unmatched. The CDR3 extends over 14 amino acids. Germline V gives CDR1 SEHNR, CDR2 FQNEAQ (reference sequence).

This rearrangement joins TRBV28 to TRBJ1-3, with D unclear. The CDR3 runs to 13 residues. CDR1 and CDR2 (germline): MDHEN, SYDVKM. With 6 bases removed from V and 4 bases from J, the gap between germline ends came to 10 bases. The CDR3 is CASRATGGNTIYF. DNA of the CDR3: TGTGCCAGCAGGGCGACCGGAGGAAACACCATATATTTT.

The genes are TRBV10-1 and TRBJ2-1, with 14 bases matching TRBD2. CDR1 and CDR2 (germline): WNHNN, SYGVQD (reference sequence). Losses at the gene ends were 8 bases for V and 3 bases for J; bases not matched to a gene: 6. The length of the CDR3 is 16 residues. The CDR3 DNA reads TGCGCCAGCGGAGGACTAGCGGGAGGAAACTACAATGAGCAGTTCTTC. This sequence encodes CASGGLAGGNYNEQFF.

The chain links TRBV28 to TRBJ2-7, with 11 bases that match TRBD2. The germline V gene encodes CDR1 MDHEN and CDR2 SYDVKM. V was pared by 11 bases and J by 4 bases, with 7 bases of the junction left unmatched. This CDR3 is 13 amino acids long. CDR3 amino acids: CASGTSGRYEQYF. Written as DNA, the CDR3 is TGTGCCTCCGGAACTAGCGGGAGATACGAGCAGTACTTC.

Notes on this clone: This sample includes further DNA sequences coding for the same CDR3. The genes are TRBV7-9 and TRBJ2-7; D is unresolved. The CDR3 totals 11 residues. Deletions cut 3 bases from V and 7 bases from J, with 7 bases between. CDR1 is SEHNR, CDR2 FQNEAQ, per germline (reference sequence). CDR3 in DNA: TGTGCCAGCAGCTTTGGCCGGGAGCAGTACTTC. It specifies CASSFGREQYF.

V gene TRBV29-1 combines with J gene TRBJ2-7; TRBD2 matches at 8 bases. Unmatched junction bases numbered 8, after V lost 7 bases and J lost 3 bases. This CDR3 region has 13 residues. CDR1 SQVTM and CDR2 ANQGSEA come from the germline V gene. Here the CDR3 reads CSAKAGDGYEQYF. The CDR3 DNA sequence: TGCAGCGCTAAAGCGGGAGATGGCTACGAGCAGTACTTC.